Shown below are 17 T cell receptor beta chains from a single sample sequenced in a study of beta chain features in type 1 diabetes. Reverse transcribing all isolated RNA meant expressed TCRB transcripts were sequenced. Sequencing was performed with immunoSEQ multiplex PCR; in TCRdb, only in-frame clones are kept and a portion is missing. This sample has under 450,000 clones; 11% to 15% occur once, and the top ten carry roughly 0.036%. Sequencing was done on a sample of naive CD4+ T cells from blood. Every receptor here comes from a young man in good health.

The V gene is TRBV5-1, the J gene TRBJ2-7; 8 nucleotides align to TRBD1. The J segment lost 7 bases and the V segment lost 4 bases, leaving 10 bases of the junction unmatched. Germline CDR1 and CDR2: SGHRS and YFSETQ. The CDR3 spans 14 residues. CDR3 region: CASSPGQGAEEQYV. The CDR3 DNA reads TGCGCCAGCAGCCCCGGGCAGGGGGCAGAGGAGCAGTACGTC.

This clone occurred a few times. This rearrangement joins TRBV5-6 to TRBJ2-7; tentatively, D is TRBD1 (5 bases). Trimming removed 3 bases at V and 1 base at J, with 8 bases between. Germline CDR1 is SGHDT and CDR2 is YYEEEE. The CDR3 runs 13 residues. CDR3 DNA: TGTGCCAGCAGCTACGACAGATCCTACGAGCAGTACGTC. This codes for CASSYDRSYEQYV.

The chain has TRBV7-2 and TRBJ2-7; 11 bases line up with TRBD1. The CDR3 loop spans 16 amino acids. Germline loops: CDR1 SGHTA, CDR2 FQGNSA. Germline trimming cut 1 base from V and 0 bases from J; bases unmatched to any gene: 2. CDR3 sequence: CASSLEGTGGSYEQYF. The CDR3 nucleotides read TGTGCCAGCAGCTTAGAAGGGACAGGGGGCTCCTACGAGCAGTACTTC.

The chain is built from TRBV29-1 and TRBJ2-7; a weak D match, TRBD1 (6 bases). V shed 0 bases and J shed 5 bases, with 11 bases lying between them. CDR3 length equals 13 residues. CDR1 SQVTM and CDR2 ANQGSEA come from the germline V gene. CDR3 DNA: TGCAGCGTTGAAGATAGGGGGATTCACGAGCAGTACTTC. This gives the protein CSVEDRGIHEQYF.

A few counts support this clone. The chain combines TRBV5-1 with TRBJ1-1; D is possibly TRBD1 (5 bases). V was shortened by 4 bases and J by 4 bases, with 17 bases between the two germline ends. CDR1 SGHRS and CDR2 YFSETQ come from the germline V gene. This CDR3 spans 15 amino acids. The chain's CDR3 is CASSAAGMRGTEAFF. The CDR3 bases are TGCGCCAGCAGCGCTGCAGGGATGCGGGGCACTGAAGCTTTCTTT.

This clone was observed a handful of times. Other nucleotide sequences in the sample specify the same CDR3. The chain is built from TRBV5-4 and TRBJ1-1; D is possibly TRBD1 (5 bases). V lost 1 base, J lost 1 base, and 5 bases lay in between. This CDR3 is built from 13 residues. The germline gives CDR1 SGHNT, CDR2 YYREEE (reference sequence). The CDR3 region is CASSLTGNTEAFF. The CDR3 nucleotides read TGTGCCAGCAGCTTGACAGGGAACACTGAAGCTTTCTTT.

This clone was found a few times. This chain connects TRBV13 to TRBJ2-5; 7 bases align to TRBD1. The CDR3 is 18 amino acids. Germline loops: CDR1 PRHDT, CDR2 FYEKMQ (reference sequence). The V segment lost 6 bases and the J segment 3 bases; nucleotides outside the gene matches: 19. The CDR3 coding sequence is TGTGCCAGCAGAATTACTTCCCGGGACAGTTACACCAAAGAGACCCAGTACTTC. Its protein product is CASRITSRDSYTKETQYF.

This clone came up a few times. The chain links TRBV7-2 to TRBJ2-5; no definite D call. The germline gives CDR1 SGHTA, CDR2 FQGNSA. The germline V and J ends were trimmed by 3 bases and 9 bases, with 20 bases remaining between them. The CDR3 is 15 amino acids. The CDR3 reads CASSLGTGNLAAQYF. CDR3 DNA: TGTGCCAGCAGCTTGGGAACTGGGAACCTGGCGGCCCAGTACTTC.

This clone has just a few counts. V and J are TRBV9 and TRBJ2-1; 12 bases match TRBD2. After removal of 2 bases from V and 4 bases from J, the junction contained 7 bases not matched to a gene. This CDR3 comprises 17 residues. The V gene's germline CDR1 is SGDLS and CDR2 YYNGEE. The CDR3 DNA reads TGTGCCAGCAGCGTGGGACTAGCGGGCATTACATACAATGAGCAGTTCTTC. It encodes CASSVGLAGITYNEQFF.

This clone was seen only a few times. The same CDR3 can be traced to other DNA sequences in this sample. The V call is TRBV29-1, the J call TRBJ2-3, with D unclear. V dropped 4 bases and J dropped 3 bases, with 5 bases sitting between them. Looked up from germline, CDR1 is SQVTM and CDR2 is ANQGSEA. The length of the CDR3 is 11 residues. The CDR3: CSVGLTDTQYF. DNA of the CDR3: TGCAGCGTTGGTCTGACAGATACGCAGTATTTT.

This clone has more than one count but fewer than ten. This rearrangement joins TRBV7-2 to TRBJ2-6; D unclear. This CDR3 comprises 16 residues. Germline loops: CDR1 SGHTA, CDR2 FQGNSA. V was clipped by 0 bases and J by 0 bases, with 6 bases between them. CDR3 in DNA: TGTGCCAGCAGCTTAGCCCCGAACTCTGGGGCCAACGTCCTGACTTTC. The encoded protein is CASSLAPNSGANVLTF. Combining the CDR3 with reference TRBV7-2 and TRBJ2-6 gives the whole variable domain GAGVSQSPSNKVTEKGKDVELRCDPISGHTALYWYRQSLGQGLEFLIYFQGNSAPDKSGLPSDRFSAERTGGSVSTLTIQRTQQEDSAVYLCASSLAPNSGANVLTFGAGSRLTVL.

This clone showed up just a few times. One end of the junction fails to match germline, which may point to a read error. V usage is TRBV9 and J usage is TRBJ2-5; 12 bases are shared with TRBD1. This CDR3 is 14 amino acids long. Germline lookup yields CDR1 SGDLS and CDR2 YYNGEE. The CDR3 region has the DNA TGTGCCAGCTCCGGGACAGGGGGCCAAAAGACCCAGTACTTC. Translated: CASSGTGGQKTQYF.

This clone has more than one count but fewer than ten. The same CDR3 can be traced to other DNA sequences in this sample. The chain recombines TRBV4-2 with TRBJ1-5, with D uncertain. The CDR3 has 14 amino acids. CDR1 and CDR2 (germline): LGHNA, YNFKEQ. V lost 1 base, J lost 2 bases, and 6 bases lay in between. The CDR3 region is CASSQGQGNQPQHF. For the CDR3, the DNA is TGTGCCAGCAGCCAAGGTCAGGGCAATCAGCCCCAGCATTTT.

The chain carries TRBV30 and TRBJ1-3, with a tentative D call TRBD1 (5 bases). Germline assignment: CDR1 GTSNPN and CDR2 SVGIG (reference sequence). CDR3 size: 14 residues. The V end lost 8 bases, the J end lost 0 bases, and 14 bases lay between the germline ends. CDR3 DNA: TGTGCCATTGGAGGGACTAACTCTGGAAACACCATATATTTT. This encodes CAIGGTNSGNTIYF.

This clone showed up just a few times. The chain employs TRBV4-3 and TRBJ2-7, with D tentatively TRBD1 or TRBD2 (6 bases each). CDR3 length: 13 amino acids. Germline V CDR1 and CDR2: LGHNA, YSLEER. The germline V and J ends were trimmed by 5 bases and 5 bases, with 13 bases remaining between them. The CDR3 here is CASSKLRGDEQYF. As DNA, the CDR3 is TGCGCCAGCAGCAAACTGAGGGGGGACGAGCAGTACTTC.

This clone was picked up a small number of times. CDR3 coding DNA: TGTGCCAGCAGCCAAGATGGAGTTGCGGAGACCCAGTACTTC. Translated: CASSQDGVAETQYF. This sequence joins TRBV4-2 and TRBJ2-5; D is ambiguous. Germline V gene lookup returns CDR1 LGHNA and CDR2 YNFKEQ. There are 14 residues in the CDR3. Trimming removed 0 bases from V and 5 bases from J, with 10 bases in between.

This clone was recorded a few times. The genes are TRBV9 and TRBJ1-3; D may be TRBD1 (5 bases). Germline V gives CDR1 SGDLS, CDR2 YYNGEE. There are 16 residues in the CDR3. Trimming took 0 bases from V and 3 from J, leaving 13 bases between them. For the CDR3, the DNA is TGTGCCAGCAGCGTAGGATGGGGCCGGCTTGGAAACACCATATATTTT. Translated, it gives CASSVGWGRLGNTIYF.